Reported below is one TCR beta chain. Its antigen is currently not known. Base qualities are not provided; no much larger clone lies one nucleotide away. These data are taken from a study of CD8 T cells in Susac syndrome (dated by TCRdb to between 2019 and 2020). Regarding the complete study: Repertoire sequencing was used to test whether CD8+ T cell activation and differentiation in Susac syndrome was antigen driven. The investigation overall reported the following: The number of individuals in the TCR sequencing and HLA analysis was recognized as being relatively small.

RNA was extracted using the RNeasy kit, and roughly 0.45 to 1 microgram was reverse transcribed with random hexamers. The immunoSEQ multiplex PCR assay, which covers 54 Vbeta and 13 Jbeta segments, was used to amplify TCR beta CDR3 regions. Bias from PCR amplification was corrected by using a synthetic template baseline for primer optimization and for computational correction. In the authors' own workflow: Reads were annotated to V, D and J genes per IMGT and analyzed with immunoSEQ Analyzer, keeping only productive sequences. Clonality was computed as one minus Shannon entropy normalized by log2 of the number of productive unique sequences. For each patient and control, public and private clones were evaluated within the 100 most prevalent clones. Susac-specific clones were defined as absent from healthy and MS cohorts, around 980 published viral clones and other ImmuneACCESS disease sequences. TCRdb passed the public sequencing reads through fastp at Q25 and MiXCR, retaining productive beta sequences. Entries that share a CDR3 protein sequence are merged under the most common genes and DNA. TCRdb, not the original authors, processed these V and J calls. Within this sample are hundreds of thousands of distinct CDR3 sequences, with 95% of them counted one time only. The ten largest clones take up approximately 0.08% of the sample.

The cysteine opens and the phenylalanine closes a CDR3 of 13 amino acids. Only the CDR3 DNA is retained, 39 bases long and in frame from the first base. Cut back by 2 bases and 5 bases, the V and J ends lie 9 bases apart. CDR1 LGHDT and CDR2 YNNKEL are derived from the germline V gene (reference sequence). Peripheral blood CD8+ and CD4+ T cells from healthy donors, Susac syndrome patients and multiple sclerosis patients were profiled by high-throughput TCR beta sequencing. The multiple sclerosis controls were treatment-naive patients who had stable or active relapsing-remitting disease and met the revised McDonald criteria. Bulk CD8+ and CD4+ T cells were purified by magnetic negative isolation, whereas CD8+ TEMRA cells were enriched by FACS. Blood was drawn into EDTA tubes, processed within 24 hours, and PBMCs were isolated by density gradient centrifugation. PBMCs intended for TCR sequencing were cryopreserved in liquid nitrogen and were subsequently thawed in a 37 degrees C water bath. A purity of at least 90% was achieved for sorted or isolated CD4+, CD8+ and CD8+ TEMRA cells.

The sequenced sample consisted of CD4+ T cells from PBMCs. The chain links TRBV3-1 with TRBJ1-1, with the D segment identity uncertain. This TCR was recovered from a human donor with multiple sclerosis. The bases read TGTGCCAGCAGCCAAATCCCGGAGACTGAAGCTTTCTTT. Its translation reads: CASSQIPETEAFF. Joined to the reference TRBV3-1 and TRBJ1-1 proteins, this CDR3 gives the full variable domain: DTAVSQTPKYLVTQMGNDKSIKCEQNLGHDTMYWYKQDSKKFLKIMFSYNNKELIINETVPNRFSPKSPDKAHLNLHINSLELGDSAVYFCASSQIPETEAFFGQGTRLTVV.